Following are 26 T cell receptor beta chains from one sample sequenced in a study of identical twins. A single record per CDR3 protein comes from TCRdb applying MiXCR to the 5' RACE reads. The profile shows about 450,000 distinct CDR3 sequences, approximately 17% of them singletons. Sequencing was performed on naive T cells sorted from blood. These TCRs come from a man aged 45-60 years in good health.

The gene calls are TRBV7-2 and TRBJ2-3; D tentatively fits TRBD1 or TRBD2 (5 bases each). With 0 bases removed from V and 0 bases from J, the gap between germline ends came to 10 bases. Germline V gives CDR1 SGHTA, CDR2 FQGNSA. The CDR3 covers 16 residues. The CDR3 DNA is TGTGCCAGCAGCTTAGCGGGGACCCATAGCACAGATACGCAGTATTTT. Amino acids: CASSLAGTHSTDTQYF.

This clonotype showed up many times. The chain employs TRBV10-3 and TRBJ2-7, with D tentatively TRBD2 (6 bases). This CDR3 contains 16 residues. Trimming left V 3 bases short and J 6 bases short, with 21 bases between. The V gene's germline CDR1 is ENHRY and CDR2 SYGVKD. The CDR3 nucleotides are TGTGCCATCAGTGACCAAGGGCGGAGGGACGGGGTCGAGCAGTACTTC. Translating it yields CAISDQGRRDGVEQYF.

This clonotype has a count of ten or more. The rearrangement joins TRBV15 to TRBJ2-5; TRBD1 or TRBD2 may be the D gene (6 bases each). Trimming left V 0 bases short and J 5 bases short, with 10 bases between. Germline-derived CDR1 and CDR2 are LNHNV and YYDKDF (reference sequence). The CDR3 contains 14 residues. The CDR3 DNA is TGTGCCACCAGCAGAGATTGGGGGGCTGAGACCCAGTACTTC. Translated, it gives CATSRDWGAETQYF.

In its sample, this clonotype was seen a few times. J is TRBJ2-3 and V is TRBV6-1, with D maybe TRBD2 (6 bases). Per germline, CDR1 MNHNS and CDR2 SASEGT. The CDR3 sequence is 13 residues long. V was shortened by 0 bases and J by 9 bases, with 10 bases between the two germline ends. DNA for the CDR3: TGTGCCAGCAGTGAAGCGGCCCGGGGGACGCAGTATTTT. Encoded protein: CASSEAARGTQYF.

This clonotype was recorded many times. The DNA for the CDR3 is TGCAGTGCTAGAGATCGCCGGGTACAGCTTAACTATGGCTACACCTTC. As protein: CSARDRRVQLNYGYTF. This sequence joins TRBV20-1 and TRBJ1-2; D is ambiguous. CDR1 DFQATT and CDR2 SNEGSKA come from the germline V gene (reference sequence). CDR3 length equals 16 residues. The ends were cut back, 0 bases at V and 1 base at J, with 15 bases in the middle.

This clonotype was detected many times. V usage is TRBV10-1 and J usage is TRBJ2-1, with 8 nucleotides matching TRBD2. From germline, CDR1 is WNHNN and CDR2 SYGVQD (reference sequence). CDR3 length: 15 amino acids. V trimming: 6 bases; J trimming: 3 bases; junction bases outside the gene matches: 7. As DNA, the CDR3 is TGCGCCAGCAGACCCTCTAGCGGGTGCTACAATGAGCAGTTCTTC. It translates to CASRPSSGCYNEQFF.

This clonotype was found many times. This chain links TRBV15 with TRBJ2-6; D gene ambiguous. The CDR3 runs to 16 residues. Germline CDR1 LNHNV, CDR2 YYDKDF (reference sequence). V shed 0 bases and J shed 2 bases, with 8 bases lying between them. CDR3 region: CATSRDIGAGANVLTF. CDR3 sequence (DNA): TGTGCCACCAGCAGAGATATTGGGGCTGGGGCCAACGTCCTGACTTTC.

This clonotype appeared a few times. The chain uses TRBV7-9 and TRBJ2-1; 7 nucleotides line up with TRBD1. CDR1 is SEHNR, CDR2 FQNEAQ, per germline (reference sequence). The V gene end was trimmed by 5 bases and the J gene end by 7 bases; junction bases not matched to a gene: 5. The CDR3 sequence is 13 residues long. CDR3 nucleotides: TGTGCCAGCAGCACGGGACAGACGAATGAGCAGTTCTTC. It codes for CASSTGQTNEQFF.

The chain carries TRBV5-1 and TRBJ2-1, with 14 nucleotides matching TRBD2. Germline CDR1 and CDR2: SGHRS and YFSETQ. After removal of 0 bases from V and 6 bases from J, the junction contained 2 bases not matched to a gene. CDR3 length: 16 residues. The CDR3 region is CASSLAGTSGSNEQFF. The CDR3 nucleotides read TGCGCCAGCAGCTTGGCCGGGACTAGCGGGAGCAATGAGCAGTTCTTC.

In this sample, this clonotype turned up a few times. The CDR3 loop is CASSLGMGGEQFF. CDR3 coding DNA: TGTGCCAGCAGCCTTGGTATGGGCGGCGAGCAGTTCTTC. The V gene is TRBV4-2, the J gene TRBJ2-1; D is unresolved. The CDR3 covers 13 residues. The V end was cut by 4 bases, the J end by 10 bases, with 14 bases between. Germline-derived CDR1 and CDR2 are LGHNA and YNFKEQ.

In its sample, this clonotype was seen a few times. The chain recombines TRBV4-2 with TRBJ1-6, with TRBD1 matching 9 bases. With 0 bases clipped from V and 6 bases from J, the junction kept 12 bases outside the gene matches. The CDR3 totals 19 residues. In germline, CDR1 is LGHNA, CDR2 YNFKEQ. The CDR3 region is CASSQEVAVTGGFNSPLHF. CDR3 bases: TGTGCCAGCAGCCAAGAAGTAGCCGTGACAGGGGGATTTAATTCACCCCTCCACTTT.

The sample holds a few counts of this clonotype. V gene TRBV5-5 combines with J gene TRBJ1-1; maybe TRBD1 (6 bases). This CDR3 is built from 14 residues. The V end was cut by 0 bases, the J end by 1 base, with 7 bases between. Germline V CDR1 and CDR2: SGHKS, YYEKEE (reference sequence). The CDR3 spells CASSLEGGNTEAFF. The CDR3 DNA sequence: TGTGCCAGCAGCTTGGAAGGGGGGAACACTGAAGCTTTCTTT.

This clonotype was counted many times. J is TRBJ2-3 and V is TRBV28; TRBD2 matches at 10 bases. The CDR3 is 17 residues long. Per the germline V gene, CDR1 is MDHEN and CDR2 is SYDVKM. Trimming took 4 bases from V and 2 from J; bases not matched to a gene: 9. In DNA, the CDR3 is TGTGCCAGCAGTTACCCCGGACTAGCGGAACTCACAGATACGCAGTATTTT. It specifies CASSYPGLAELTDTQYF. Full variable domain (outside the CDR3, taken from reference TRBV28 and TRBJ2-3): DVKVTQSSRYLVKRTGEKVFLECVQDMDHENMFWYRQDPGLGLRLIYFSYDVKMKEKGDIPEGYSVSREKKERFSLILESASTNQTSMYLCASSYPGLAELTDTQYFGPGTRLTVL.

In its sample, this clonotype was seen many times. This chain connects TRBV20-1 to TRBJ2-1; 11 bases agree with TRBD2. Germline V lookup: CDR1 DFQATT, CDR2 SNEGSKA (reference sequence). The junction had 4 bases not matched to a gene; V was cut back by 3 bases and J by 6 bases. The CDR3 contains 14 residues. The CDR3 region is CSARTSGTRNEQFF. DNA for the CDR3: TGCAGTGCTAGGACTAGCGGGACCCGCAATGAGCAGTTCTTC.

The chain employs TRBV7-9 and TRBJ2-2; 9 bases are shared with TRBD1. The CDR3 is made up of 16 amino acids. The germline CDR1 and CDR2 sequences are SEHNR and FQNEAQ (reference sequence). V lost 2 bases and J lost 10; bases outside the gene matches: 11. The CDR3 coding sequence is TGTGCCAGCAGCTTATCCAGCGGGACAGGGAGTGCGGAGCTGTTTTTT. Residues: CASSLSSGTGSAELFF. The variable domain in full, completed from reference TRBV7-9 and TRBJ2-2, reads DTGVSQNPRHKITKRGQNVTFRCDPISEHNRLYWYRQTLGQGPEFLTYFQNEAQLEKSRLLSDRFSAERPKGSFSTLEIQRTEQGDSAMYLCASSLSSGTGSAELFFGEGSRLTVL.

The genes are TRBV4-3 and TRBJ2-1; 9 positions agree with TRBD2. J lost 3 bases, V lost 0 bases, and 0 bases had no gene match. Per germline, CDR1 LGHNA and CDR2 YSLEER. This CDR3 has 15 residues. CDR3 sequence reads: CASSQERGGYNEQFF. The CDR3 nucleotides are TGCGCCAGCAGCCAAGAGCGGGGGGGCTACAATGAGCAGTTCTTC.

This clonotype was found many times. The J gene is TRBJ2-7, the V gene TRBV12-3 or TRBV12-4; possible D gene TRBD1, 6 bases. The CDR3 is 14 amino acids. The V end lost 5 bases, the J end lost 2 bases, and 13 bases lay between the germline ends. DNA of the CDR3: TGTGCCAGCAGTCCTTGGGGGCAGGCCTACGAGCAGTACTTC. It is translated as CASSPWGQAYEQYF.

Only a few counts were recorded for this clonotype. The chain has TRBV11-2 and TRBJ2-7, with 8 bases matching TRBD1. After removal of 6 bases from V and 2 bases from J, the junction contained 6 bases not matched to a gene. The germline V gene has CDR1 SGHAT and CDR2 FQNNGV. This CDR3 spans 14 amino acids. CDR3 sequence reads: CASRPDRAPYEQYF. The DNA for the CDR3 is TGTGCCAGCAGACCGGACAGGGCCCCCTACGAGCAGTACTTC.

The chain has TRBV7-2 and TRBJ2-7; tentatively, D is TRBD2 (5 bases). The length of the CDR3 is 15 residues. The V gene's germline CDR1 is SGHTA and CDR2 FQGNSA. V was trimmed by 7 bases and J by 3 bases, leaving 19 bases between them. CDR3 in amino acids: CASNWTPGNNYEQYF. In DNA, the CDR3 is TGTGCCAGCAACTGGACCCCGGGAAATAACTACGAGCAGTACTTC. The full variable domain, completed using reference TRBV7-2 and TRBJ2-7, is GAGVSQSPSNKVTEKGKDVELRCDPISGHTALYWYRQSLGQGLEFLIYFQGNSAPDKSGLPSDRFSAERTGGSVSTLTIQRTQQEDSAVYLCASNWTPGNNYEQYFGPGTRLTVT.

The chain employs TRBV11-1 and TRBJ2-1, with TRBD2 identical over 7 bases. V was pared by 5 bases and J by 8 bases, with 18 bases of the junction left unmatched. The length of the CDR3 is 17 residues. Per the germline V gene, CDR1 is SGHAT and CDR2 is FQDESV (reference sequence). CDR3 region: CASSLRSASGFGHEQFF. The CDR3 DNA follows: TGTGCCAGCAGCCTCAGGTCGGCTAGCGGCTTCGGGCATGAGCAGTTCTTC.

This clonotype occurred a few times. The J gene is TRBJ2-3, the V gene TRBV24-1; tentatively, D is TRBD1 (6 bases). CDR3 length: 14 residues. Trimming shortened V by 9 bases and J by 1 base, and 13 bases separated the two germline ends. CDR1 KGHDR and CDR2 SFDVKD come from the germline V gene. CDR3 in amino acids: CATGTRDRTDTQYF. The CDR3 coding sequence is TGTGCCACCGGGACAAGGGACCGCACAGATACGCAGTATTTT.

Only a few counts were recorded for this clonotype. The chain uses TRBV20-1 and TRBJ1-6; D perhaps matches TRBD1 (5 bases). V lost 5 bases and J 2 bases, leaving 7 bases between the germline ends. The CDR3 contains 13 residues. Germline loops: CDR1 DFQATT, CDR2 SNEGSKA (reference sequence). The CDR3 DNA follows: TGCAGTGCTCGGGGGGCCTATAATTCACCCCTCCACTTT. It codes for CSARGAYNSPLHF.

This clonotype has only a few counts. The genes are TRBV5-1 and TRBJ2-7; unclear D gene. The germline V gene encodes CDR1 SGHRS and CDR2 YFSETQ. This CDR3 contains 17 residues. The germline V and J ends were trimmed by 2 bases and 0 bases, with 18 bases remaining between them. Here the CDR3 reads CASSLAPRSRNSYEQYF. The CDR3 bases are TGCGCCAGCAGCTTAGCTCCGCGAAGCCGAAACTCCTACGAGCAGTACTTC.

A word on this clonotype: This may arise from a read error, as a much more abundant clone is one base away. This CDR3 fails to terminate in the conserved phenylalanine or tryptophan, so it likely reflects a read error. V is TRBV29-1 and J is TRBJ1-3, with D perhaps TRBD1 (6 bases). V lost 6 bases and J 0 bases, leaving 12 bases between the germline ends. The CDR3 length is 14 residues. Germline V gives CDR1 SQVTM, CDR2 ANQGSEA. CDR3 sequence reads: CSVSRDTSGNTIYS. The CDR3 nucleotides are TGCAGCGTCTCCCGGGACACCTCTGGAAACACCATATATTCT.

The rearrangement links TRBV7-2 to TRBJ2-1; D gene ambiguous. Trimming took 1 base from V and 6 from J, leaving 7 bases between them. There are 13 residues in the CDR3. Germline CDR1 is SGHTA and CDR2 is FQGNSA. The CDR3 DNA follows: TGTGCCAGCAGCTTAGTTTTTTTCAATGAGCAGTTCTTC. Protein product: CASSLVFFNEQFF.

The CDR3, as DNA: TGCAGTGCTAGTGTACAATCGAACACCGGGGAGCTGTTTTTT. This codes for CSASVQSNTGELFF. This chain uses TRBV20-1 with TRBJ2-2, with D unresolved. This CDR3 has 14 residues. The germline V gene has CDR1 DFQATT and CDR2 SNEGSKA (reference sequence). V lost 3 bases and J 0 bases, leaving 8 bases between the germline ends.